The sequence of this T cell receptor beta chain was determined in a study of T cell responses to AZD1222 COVID-19 vaccine. The repertoire was sequenced with immunoSEQ multiplex PCR; TCRdb's copy has only in-frame clones and lacks some. The repertoire holds around 130,000 clones, with roughly 85% as singletons. Findings of the study overall: It was only 6 or 7 AZD1222 recipients who were seropositive at baseline. Rises in breadth and depth of Spike-specific TCRs came after two AZD1222 doses.

Concerning this clone itself: Its specificity is unknown.

V was clipped by 0 bases and J by 2 bases, with 5 bases between them. The CDR3 sequence is 13 residues long. The germline gives CDR1 SGHKS, CDR2 YYEKEE (reference sequence). The sequence was obtained from an adult in good health. J is TRBJ1-2 and V is TRBV5-5; D is undetermined. The sample consisted of peripheral blood, taken on day 0 of AZD1222 vaccination. CDR3 in amino acids: CASSLAQNYGYTF. The CDR3 DNA reads TGTGCCAGCAGCTTGGCACAGAACTATGGCTACACCTTC.